These T cell receptor beta chains were read from a single sample in a study of blood T cell repertoires in COVID-19. Only in-frame clones appear in the TCRdb table, and some are missing; sequencing was by immunoSEQ multiplex PCR. The sample lists 200,000 or so clones, around four fifths occurring once. Material: peripheral blood. These receptors originate from a man aged 60 to 69 with COVID-19, enrolled during active disease. CDR3s include the opening cysteine and the closing phenylalanine or tryptophan. Each record gives: D gene, V gene, clone size, J gene, CDR3 protein, CDR3 DNA. D genes are given only for firm matches. Size tells how often a clone was seen (once, few, many) or the class of an expanded clone, and some rows leave it out.

d_gene: NA; v_gene: TRBV10-3; abundance: NA; j_gene: TRBJ2-3; CDR3aa: CAISESPGPDTQYF; CDR3nt: TGTGCCATCAGTGAGTCTCCAGGGCCAGATACGCAGTATTTT
d_gene: TRBD1; v_gene: TRBV11-2; abundance: NA; j_gene: TRBJ2-7; CDR3aa: CASSAWTGTVSYEQYF; CDR3nt: TGTGCCAGCAGCGCTTGGACCGGGACAGTTTCCTACGAGCAGTACTTC
d_gene: TRBD1; v_gene: TRBV7-6; abundance: NA; j_gene: TRBJ2-7; CDR3aa: CASSLVGQGGEQYF; CDR3nt: TGTGCCAGCAGCTTAGTGGGACAGGGAGGCGAGCAGTACTTC
d_gene: NA; v_gene: TRBV20-1; abundance: NA; j_gene: TRBJ2-1; CDR3aa: CSASRNEQFF; CDR3nt: TGCAGTGCTAGTCGGAATGAGCAGTTCTTC
d_gene: NA; v_gene: TRBV28; abundance: once; j_gene: TRBJ2-3; CDR3aa: CASSDNTGTDTQYF; CDR3nt: TGTGCCAGCAGTGACAATACTGGCACAGATACGCAGTATTTT
d_gene: NA; v_gene: TRBV28; abundance: NA; j_gene: TRBJ2-7; CDR3aa: CASSLPGEAYEQYF; CDR3nt: TGTGCCAGCAGTTTGCCCGGTGAGGCCTACGAGCAGTACTTC
d_gene: TRBD1; v_gene: TRBV7-6; abundance: NA; j_gene: TRBJ1-5; CDR3aa: CASSNDRAPNQPQHF; CDR3nt: TGTGCCAGCAGCAACGACAGGGCTCCAAATCAGCCCCAGCATTTT
d_gene: TRBD1; v_gene: TRBV30; abundance: NA; j_gene: TRBJ2-7; CDR3aa: CAWSDPGQRLPYEQYF; CDR3nt: TGTGCCTGGAGCGATCCGGGACAGAGACTTCCCTACGAGCAGTACTTC
d_gene: NA; v_gene: TRBV5-4; abundance: NA; j_gene: TRBJ2-3; CDR3aa: CASSLQGRRTDTQYF; CDR3nt: TGTGCCAGCAGCTTGCAGGGCAGGAGGACAGATACGCAGTACTTT
d_gene: NA; v_gene: TRBV7-9; abundance: NA; j_gene: TRBJ1-1; CDR3aa: CASSLAAGAQAFF; CDR3nt: TGTGCCAGCAGCTTAGCGGCGGGGGCCCAAGCTTTCTTT
d_gene: NA; v_gene: TRBV19; abundance: NA; j_gene: TRBJ1-3; CDR3aa: CASSGQLSGNTIYF; CDR3nt: TGTGCCAGTAGTGGACAGCTCTCTGGAAACACCATATATTTT
d_gene: TRBD2; v_gene: TRBV19; abundance: NA; j_gene: TRBJ2-3; CDR3aa: CASSQGTSGRIDTQYF; CDR3nt: TGTGCCAGTTCCCAAGGGACTAGCGGGAGAATAGATACGCAGTATTTT
d_gene: NA; v_gene: TRBV29-1; abundance: NA; j_gene: TRBJ2-3; CDR3aa: CSVRTSTDTQYF; CDR3nt: TGCAGCGTTCGAACTAGCACAGATACGCAGTATTTT
d_gene: TRBD1; v_gene: TRBV5-1; abundance: NA; j_gene: TRBJ2-1; CDR3aa: CASSLEQGAYNEQFF; CDR3nt: TGCGCCAGCAGCTTGGAACAGGGGGCCTACAATGAGCAGTTCTTC
d_gene: NA; v_gene: TRBV5-4; abundance: NA; j_gene: TRBJ1-6; CDR3aa: CASSVGGVNNSPLHF; CDR3nt: TGTGCCAGCAGCGTCGGAGGGGTGAATAATTCACCCCTCCACTTT
d_gene: NA; v_gene: TRBV10-3; abundance: NA; j_gene: TRBJ2-7; CDR3aa: CAISPSYEQYF; CDR3nt: TGTGCCATCAGTCCTAGTTACGAGCAGTACTTC
d_gene: NA; v_gene: TRBV11-2; abundance: once; j_gene: TRBJ1-2; CDR3aa: CASSLYDQRRNYGYTF; CDR3nt: TGTGCCAGCAGCTTATACGACCAGAGGAGGAACTATGGCTACACCTTC
d_gene: NA; v_gene: TRBV5-1; abundance: few; j_gene: TRBJ1-2; CDR3aa: CASSLAGNYGYTF; CDR3nt: TGCGCCAGCAGCTTGGCAGGGAACTATGGCTACACCTTC
d_gene: NA; v_gene: TRBV11-2; abundance: NA; j_gene: TRBJ2-5; CDR3aa: CASSTRGAQETQYF; CDR3nt: TGTGCCAGCAGCACACGCGGGGCGCAAGAGACCCAGTACTTC
d_gene: NA; v_gene: TRBV28; abundance: NA; j_gene: TRBJ1-2; CDR3aa: CASSVSWGVRYGYTF; CDR3nt: TGTGCCAGCAGCGTTAGTTGGGGGGTTAGGTATGGCTACACCTTC
d_gene: TRBD1; v_gene: TRBV5-5; abundance: NA; j_gene: TRBJ1-4; CDR3aa: CASSSGQGGSEKLFF; CDR3nt: TGTGCCAGCAGCTCCGGACAGGGAGGAAGTGAAAAACTGTTTTTT
d_gene: TRBD2; v_gene: TRBV11-2; abundance: once; j_gene: TRBJ2-5; CDR3aa: CASSSGLAGETQYF; CDR3nt: TGTGCCAGCAGCTCAGGACTAGCTGGTGAGACCCAGTACTTC